The rows below give T cell receptor beta chains drawn from one sample of a study of blood T cell repertoires in COVID-19. Data came from immunoSEQ multiplex PCR; TCRdb stores just in-frame clones and leaves some out. Of roughly 220,000 clones in the sample, 86% were seen once. The sample consisted of PBMCs or T cells enriched from blood (not recorded which). The receptors come from a woman aged 40-49 years with acute COVID-19. Both conserved end residues are part of each CDR3. D genes are given only for firm matches. The size of a clone is reported for some rows only, either as once, few or many, or as a class for expanded clones.

clone_size,v_call,j_call,d_call,cdr3_aa,cdr3_nt
NA,TRBV11-1,TRBJ2-7,NA,CASSPAGRGYYEQYF,TGTGCCAGCAGCCCCGCGGGACGGGGATACTACGAGCAGTACTTC
few,TRBV9,TRBJ1-1,TRBD1,CASSVKGAGLNTEAFF,TGTGCCAGCAGCGTAAAGGGGGCCGGATTGAACACTGAAGCTTTCTTT
NA,TRBV5-4,TRBJ2-6,TRBD1,CASSSRDSSSGANVLTF,TGTGCCAGCAGCTCCCGGGACAGCAGCTCTGGGGCCAACGTCCTGACTTTC
NA,TRBV7-9,TRBJ1-5,TRBD1,CASSFGTGGYQPQHF,TGTGCCAGCAGCTTTGGGACAGGGGGATATCAGCCCCAGCATTTT
many,TRBV28,TRBJ1-4,NA,CASSNQGEKLFF,TGTGCCAGCAGTAATCAGGGTGAAAAACTGTTTTTT
NA,TRBV9,TRBJ2-1,TRBD1,CASSFGQGINEQFF,TGTGCCAGCAGCTTCGGACAGGGGATTAATGAGCAGTTCTTC
NA,TRBV4-3,TRBJ2-7,TRBD1,CASSQERTGVEQYF,TGCGCCAGCAGCCAAGAGAGGACAGGGGTCGAGCAGTACTTC
NA,TRBV5-1,TRBJ1-1,TRBD1,CASSGTGRTEAFF,TGCGCCAGCAGCGGGACAGGGCGAACTGAAGCTTTCTTT
NA,TRBV19,TRBJ2-4,NA,CASSIPTTETKNIQYF,TGTGCCAGTAGTATCCCCACGACAGAGACTAAAAACATTCAGTACTTC
NA,TRBV29-1,TRBJ2-7,NA,CSVEKGEGDSYEQYF,TGCAGCGTTGAAAAGGGGGAAGGCGATTCCTACGAGCAGTACTTC